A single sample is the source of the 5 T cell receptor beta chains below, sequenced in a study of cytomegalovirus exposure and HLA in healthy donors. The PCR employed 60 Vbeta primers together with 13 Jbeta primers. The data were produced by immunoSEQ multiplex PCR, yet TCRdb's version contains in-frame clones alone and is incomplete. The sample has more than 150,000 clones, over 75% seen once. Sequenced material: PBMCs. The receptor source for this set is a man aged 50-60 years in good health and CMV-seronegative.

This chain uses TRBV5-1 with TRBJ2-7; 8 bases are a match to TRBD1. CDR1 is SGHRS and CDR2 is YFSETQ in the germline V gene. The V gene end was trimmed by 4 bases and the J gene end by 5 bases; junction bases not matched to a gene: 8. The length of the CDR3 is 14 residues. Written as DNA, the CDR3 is TGCGCCAGCAGCCTAGGACAGGGAGGCCACGAGCAGTACTTC. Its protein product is CASSLGQGGHEQYF.

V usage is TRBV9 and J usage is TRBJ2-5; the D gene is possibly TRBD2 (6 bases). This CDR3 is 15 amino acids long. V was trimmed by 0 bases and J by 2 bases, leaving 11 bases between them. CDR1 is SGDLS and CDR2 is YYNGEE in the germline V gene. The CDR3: CASSVVGGKQETQYF. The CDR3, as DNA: TGTGCCAGCAGCGTAGTCGGGGGTAAGCAAGAGACCCAGTACTTC.

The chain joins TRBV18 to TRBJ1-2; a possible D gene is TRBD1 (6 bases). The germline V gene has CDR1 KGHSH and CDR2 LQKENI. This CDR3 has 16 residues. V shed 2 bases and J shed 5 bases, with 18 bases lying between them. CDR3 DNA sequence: TGTGCCAGCTCACCATCAACAGGGCTCTTTAGGTATGGCTACACCTTC. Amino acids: CASSPSTGLFRYGYTF.

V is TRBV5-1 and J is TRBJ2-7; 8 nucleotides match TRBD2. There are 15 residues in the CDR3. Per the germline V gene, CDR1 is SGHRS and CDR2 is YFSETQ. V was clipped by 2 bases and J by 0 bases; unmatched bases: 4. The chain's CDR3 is CASSLGAGGSYEQYF. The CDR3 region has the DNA TGCGCCAGCAGCTTAGGGGCGGGGGGCTCCTACGAGCAGTACTTC.

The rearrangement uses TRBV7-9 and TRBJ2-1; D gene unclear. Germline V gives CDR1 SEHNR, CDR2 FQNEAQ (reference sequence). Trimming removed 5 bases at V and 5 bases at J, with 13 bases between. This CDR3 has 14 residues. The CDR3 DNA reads TGTGCCAGCAGCCCCTTGAGGAGCGACAATGAGCAGTTCTTC. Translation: CASSPLRSDNEQFF.